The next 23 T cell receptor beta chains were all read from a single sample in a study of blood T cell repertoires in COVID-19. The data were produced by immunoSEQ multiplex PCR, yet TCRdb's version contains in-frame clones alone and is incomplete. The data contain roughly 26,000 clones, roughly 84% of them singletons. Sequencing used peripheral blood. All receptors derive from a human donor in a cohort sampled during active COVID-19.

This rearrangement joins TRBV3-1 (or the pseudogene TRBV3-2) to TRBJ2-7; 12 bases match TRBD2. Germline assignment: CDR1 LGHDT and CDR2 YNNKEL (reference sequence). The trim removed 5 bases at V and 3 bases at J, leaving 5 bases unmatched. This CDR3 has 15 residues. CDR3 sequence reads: CASSYRLAGVYEQYF. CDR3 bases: TGTGCCAGCAGCTATCGACTAGCGGGAGTCTACGAGCAGTACTTC.

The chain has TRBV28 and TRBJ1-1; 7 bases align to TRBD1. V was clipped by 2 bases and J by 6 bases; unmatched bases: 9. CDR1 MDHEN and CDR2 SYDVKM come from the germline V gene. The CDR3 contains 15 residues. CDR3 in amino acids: CASSLSRGQPAEAFF. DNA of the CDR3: TGTGCCAGCAGTTTAAGTCGGGGACAGCCCGCTGAAGCTTTCTTT.

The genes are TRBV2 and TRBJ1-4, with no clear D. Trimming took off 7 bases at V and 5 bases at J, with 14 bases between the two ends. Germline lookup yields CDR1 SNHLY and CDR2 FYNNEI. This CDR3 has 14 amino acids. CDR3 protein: CASIGRSVNEKLFF. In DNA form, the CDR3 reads TGTGCCAGCATTGGAAGGAGCGTCAATGAAAAACTGTTTTTT.

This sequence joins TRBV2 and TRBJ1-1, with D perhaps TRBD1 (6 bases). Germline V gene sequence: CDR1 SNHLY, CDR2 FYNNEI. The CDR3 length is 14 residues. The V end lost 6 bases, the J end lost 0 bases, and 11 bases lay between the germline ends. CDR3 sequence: CASREQGMNTEAFF. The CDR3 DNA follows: TGTGCCAGCAGGGAACAGGGTATGAACACTGAAGCTTTCTTT.

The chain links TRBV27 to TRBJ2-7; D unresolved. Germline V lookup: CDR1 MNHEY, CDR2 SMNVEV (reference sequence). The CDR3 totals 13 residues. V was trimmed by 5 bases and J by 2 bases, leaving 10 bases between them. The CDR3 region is CASSKTLTYEQYF. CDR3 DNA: TGTGCCAGCAGTAAGACACTTACCTACGAGCAGTACTTC.

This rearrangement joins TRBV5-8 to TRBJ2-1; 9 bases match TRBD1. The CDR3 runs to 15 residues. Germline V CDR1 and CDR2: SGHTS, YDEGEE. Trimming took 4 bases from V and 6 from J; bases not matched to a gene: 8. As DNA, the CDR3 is TGTGCCAGCAGCCGCGGGACAGGGAGAGGCAATGAGCAGTTCTTC. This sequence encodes CASSRGTGRGNEQFF.

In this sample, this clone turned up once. The CDR3 sequence is CASSRIGEENIQYF. In DNA form, the CDR3 reads TGTGCCAGCAGCCGGATAGGAGAAGAAAACATTCAGTACTTC. This sequence joins TRBV3-1 (or the pseudogene TRBV3-2) and TRBJ2-4; D remains ambiguous. The CDR3 sequence is 14 residues long. Per the germline V gene, CDR1 is LGHDT and CDR2 is YNNKEL (reference sequence). V was trimmed by 4 bases and J by 5 bases, leaving 12 bases between them.

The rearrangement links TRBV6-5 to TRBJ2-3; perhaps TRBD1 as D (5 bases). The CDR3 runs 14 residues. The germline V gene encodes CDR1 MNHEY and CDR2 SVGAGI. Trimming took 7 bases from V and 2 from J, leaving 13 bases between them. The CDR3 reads CASTTGSYTDTQYF. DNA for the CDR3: TGTGCCAGCACCACAGGCTCCTACACAGATACGCAGTATTTT.

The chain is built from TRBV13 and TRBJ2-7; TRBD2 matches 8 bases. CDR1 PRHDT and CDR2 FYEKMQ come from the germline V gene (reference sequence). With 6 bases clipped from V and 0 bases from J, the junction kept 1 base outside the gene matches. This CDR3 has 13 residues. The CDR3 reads CASRSGSSYEQYF. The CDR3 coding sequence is TGTGCCAGCAGGAGCGGGAGCTCCTACGAGCAGTACTTC.

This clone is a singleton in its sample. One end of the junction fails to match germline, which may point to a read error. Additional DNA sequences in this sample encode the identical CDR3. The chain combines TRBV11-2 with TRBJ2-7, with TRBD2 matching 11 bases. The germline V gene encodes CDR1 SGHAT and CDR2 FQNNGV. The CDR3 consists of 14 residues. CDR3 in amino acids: CASSLAGGPYEQYF. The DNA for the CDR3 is TGTGCCAGCAGTTTAGCGGGGGGGCCCTACGAGCAGTACTTC.

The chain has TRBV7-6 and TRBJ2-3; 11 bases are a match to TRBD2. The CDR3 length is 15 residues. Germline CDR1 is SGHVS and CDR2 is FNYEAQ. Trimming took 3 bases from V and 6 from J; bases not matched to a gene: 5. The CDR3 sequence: CASSFSGRGGDTQYF. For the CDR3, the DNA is TGTGCCAGCAGCTTTAGCGGGAGGGGAGGGGATACGCAGTATTTT.

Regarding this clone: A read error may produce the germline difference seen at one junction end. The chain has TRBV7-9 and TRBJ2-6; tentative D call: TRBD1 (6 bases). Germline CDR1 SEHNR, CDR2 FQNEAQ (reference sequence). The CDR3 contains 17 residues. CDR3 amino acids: CASTLTQGSSGANVLTF. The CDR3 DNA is TGTGCCAGCACCTTAACACAGGGAAGCTCTGGGGCCAACGTCCTGACTTTC.

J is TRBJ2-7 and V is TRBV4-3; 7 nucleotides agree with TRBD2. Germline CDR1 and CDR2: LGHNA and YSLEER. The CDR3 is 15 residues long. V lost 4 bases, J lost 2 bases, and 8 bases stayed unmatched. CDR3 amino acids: CASSPGREGTYEQYF. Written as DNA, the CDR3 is TGCGCCAGCAGCCCGGGCAGGGAGGGGACCTACGAGCAGTACTTC.

The CDR3 spells CASSLSTTGIYGYTF. DNA of the CDR3: TGTGCCAGCAGTTTATCGACTACAGGGATCTATGGCTACACCTTC. The chain has TRBV27 and TRBJ1-2; possible D gene TRBD1, 6 bases. Germline V gene data show CDR1 as MNHEY and CDR2 as SMNVEV (reference sequence). Trimming shortened V by 0 bases and J by 4 bases, and 12 bases separated the two germline ends. The CDR3 totals 15 residues.

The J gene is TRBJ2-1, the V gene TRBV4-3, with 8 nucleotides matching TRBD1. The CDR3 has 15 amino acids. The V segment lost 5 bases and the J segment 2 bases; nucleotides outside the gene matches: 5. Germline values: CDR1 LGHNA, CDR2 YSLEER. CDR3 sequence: CASSLSDRAYNEQFF. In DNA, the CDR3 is TGCGCCAGCAGCTTGTCGGACAGGGCCTACAATGAGCAGTTCTTC.

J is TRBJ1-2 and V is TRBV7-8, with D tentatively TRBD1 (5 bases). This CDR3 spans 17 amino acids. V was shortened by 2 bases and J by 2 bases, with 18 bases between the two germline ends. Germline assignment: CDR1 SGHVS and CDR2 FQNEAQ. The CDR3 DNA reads TGTGCCAGCAGCTTACGCAGGGAAGACCCCTCAAACTATGGCTACACCTTC. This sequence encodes CASSLRREDPSNYGYTF.

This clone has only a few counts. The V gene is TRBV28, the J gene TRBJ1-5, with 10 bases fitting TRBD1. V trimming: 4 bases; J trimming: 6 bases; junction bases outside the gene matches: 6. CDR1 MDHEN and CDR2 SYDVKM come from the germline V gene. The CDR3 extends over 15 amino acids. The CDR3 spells CASSYATGGFQPQHF. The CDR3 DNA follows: TGTGCCAGCAGTTACGCGACAGGGGGCTTTCAGCCCCAGCATTTT.

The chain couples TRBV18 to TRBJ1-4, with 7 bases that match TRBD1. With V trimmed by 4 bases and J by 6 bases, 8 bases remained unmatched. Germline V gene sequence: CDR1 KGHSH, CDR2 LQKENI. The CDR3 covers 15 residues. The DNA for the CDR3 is TGTGCCAGCTCACTGCGGACAGGATGGGATGAAAAACTGTTTTTT. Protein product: CASSLRTGWDEKLFF.

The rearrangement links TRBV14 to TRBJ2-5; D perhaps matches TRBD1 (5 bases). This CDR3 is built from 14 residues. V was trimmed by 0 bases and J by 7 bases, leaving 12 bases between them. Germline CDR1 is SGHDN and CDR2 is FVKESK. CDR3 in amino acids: CASSQDLRAATQYF. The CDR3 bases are TGTGCCAGCAGCCAAGACCTCAGGGCAGCGACCCAGTACTTC. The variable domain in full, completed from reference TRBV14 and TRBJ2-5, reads EAGVTQFPSHSVIEKGQTVTLRCDPISGHDNLYWYRRVMGKEIKFLLHFVKESKQDESGMPNNRFLAERTGGTYSTLKVQPAELEDSGVYFCASSQDLRAATQYFGPGTRLLVL.

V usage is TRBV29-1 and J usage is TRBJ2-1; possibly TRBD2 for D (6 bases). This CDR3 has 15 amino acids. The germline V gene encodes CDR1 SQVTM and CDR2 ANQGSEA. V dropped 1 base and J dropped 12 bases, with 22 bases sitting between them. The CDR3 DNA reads TGCAGCGTTGAAGGGGGGACTCAAGGGTTCAAGGGGCAGTTCTTC. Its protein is CSVEGGTQGFKGQFF.

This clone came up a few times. The DNA of the CDR3 is TGTGCCAGCTCACTATCAGAAAATCAGCCCCAGCATTTT. Its translation: CASSLSENQPQHF. The chain combines TRBV18 with TRBJ1-5; D gene ambiguous. This CDR3 is 13 amino acids long. The germline gives CDR1 KGHSH, CDR2 LQKENI. V lost 4 bases to trimming and J lost 4 bases, with 8 bases between them.

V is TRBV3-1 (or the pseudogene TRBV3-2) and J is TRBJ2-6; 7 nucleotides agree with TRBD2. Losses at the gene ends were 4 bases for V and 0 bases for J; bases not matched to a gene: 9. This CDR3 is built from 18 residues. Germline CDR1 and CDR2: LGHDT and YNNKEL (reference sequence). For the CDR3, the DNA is TGTGCCAGCAGCCTGCCCCTGCGCGGGAGCTCTGGGGCCAACGTCCTGACTTTC. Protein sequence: CASSLPLRGSSGANVLTF.

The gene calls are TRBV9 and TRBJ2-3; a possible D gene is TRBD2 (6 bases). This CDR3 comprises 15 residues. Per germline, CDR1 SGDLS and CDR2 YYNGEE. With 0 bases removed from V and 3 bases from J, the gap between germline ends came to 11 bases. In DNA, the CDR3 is TGTGCCAGCAGCGTAGGGGGGGTCTGGACAGATACGCAGTATTTT. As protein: CASSVGGVWTDTQYF.